This TCR beta chain was sequenced in a study of blood T cell repertoires in COVID-19. Enrolled during active infection, Seattle patients were then followed longitudinally. In the original analysis: Researchers report that nucleated cell counts were estimated from reference gene primer amplification. Profiling relied on immunoSEQ multiplex PCR, and the TCRdb table lists in-frame clones only, not all of them. V and J calls and clone size follow that table, whereas D and trimming were derived from the DNA. The data hold about 290,000 clones, with about 90% observed a single time. This CDR3 spans 15 amino acids. Germline-derived CDR1 and CDR2 are SNHLY and FYNNEI. The V end lost 1 base, the J end lost 5 bases, and 14 bases lay between the germline ends.

This clonotype was obtained from a woman aged 30 to 39 with COVID-19, enrolled during active disease. Sequences were obtained from peripheral blood. The chain recombines TRBV2 with TRBJ1-1; possible D gene TRBD1, 5 bases. The CDR3 nucleotides read TGTGCCAGCAGTGAAGGGGGAATGACAGTTACTGAAGCTTTCTTT. It codes for CASSEGGMTVTEAFF.